Given below is one TCR beta chain in context. Its antigen is not identified. 60 Vbeta and 13 Jbeta primers were used in PCR. Sequenced by immunoSEQ multiplex PCR; TCRdb stores in-frame clones only, minus some. The table lists around 150,000 clones, approximately 86% of them singletons. The sample is drawn from a study of cytomegalovirus exposure and HLA in healthy donors. Across the study: Researchers found that 81% of about 400 genotyped donors fell within the Caucasian-associated ancestry cluster. Study results and limitations: Across HLA loci, a later analysis found differing TCR association rates, with DRB1 most and HLA-C fewest.

This sequence was found in a woman aged 18-29 years in good health and CMV-seronegative. Sequencing used PBMCs.

The CDR3 region has the DNA TGCGCCAGCAGCTTGCAGGGCCCTAACTATGGCTACACCTTC. Translation: CASSLQGPNYGYTF. V and J are TRBV5-1 and TRBJ1-2, with a possible D match to TRBD1 (5 bases). The germline CDR1 and CDR2 sequences are SGHRS and YFSETQ. The germline V and J ends were trimmed by 1 base and 0 bases, with 7 bases remaining between them. This CDR3 spans 14 amino acids.